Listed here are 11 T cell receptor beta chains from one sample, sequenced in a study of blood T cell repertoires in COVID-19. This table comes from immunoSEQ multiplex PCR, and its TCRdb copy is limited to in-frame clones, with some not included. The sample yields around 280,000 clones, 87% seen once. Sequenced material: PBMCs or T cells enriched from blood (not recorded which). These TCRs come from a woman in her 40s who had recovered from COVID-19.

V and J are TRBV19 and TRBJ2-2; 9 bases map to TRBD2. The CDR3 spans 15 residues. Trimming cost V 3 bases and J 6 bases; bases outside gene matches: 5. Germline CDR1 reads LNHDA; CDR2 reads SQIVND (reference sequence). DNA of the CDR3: TGTGCCAGTAGTATGAGGGGACTAGCAGCCGGGGAGCTGTTTTTT. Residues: CASSMRGLAAGELFF. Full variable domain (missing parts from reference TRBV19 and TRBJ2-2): DGGITQSPKYLFRKEGQNVTLSCEQNLNHDAMYWYRQDPGQGLRLIYYSQIVNDFQKGDIAEGYSVSREKKESFPLTVTSAQKNPTAFYLCASSMRGLAAGELFFGEGSRLTVL.

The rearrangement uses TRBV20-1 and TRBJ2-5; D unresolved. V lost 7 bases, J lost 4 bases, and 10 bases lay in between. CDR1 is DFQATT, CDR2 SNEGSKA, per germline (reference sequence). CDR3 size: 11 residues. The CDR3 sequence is CSVENPETQYF. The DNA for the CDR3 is TGCAGTGTGGAGAACCCAGAGACCCAGTACTTC.

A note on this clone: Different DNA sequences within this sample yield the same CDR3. The CDR3 bases are TGTGCCAGCAGTCCAGGGTCGGGACAGATCTACGAGCAGTACTTC. Protein product: CASSPGSGQIYEQYF. The chain links TRBV7-9 to TRBJ2-7, with TRBD1 matching over 7 bases. The junction had 11 bases not matched to a gene; V was cut back by 6 bases and J by 3 bases. CDR1 is SEHNR and CDR2 is FQNEAQ in the germline V gene (reference sequence). CDR3 length equals 15 residues.

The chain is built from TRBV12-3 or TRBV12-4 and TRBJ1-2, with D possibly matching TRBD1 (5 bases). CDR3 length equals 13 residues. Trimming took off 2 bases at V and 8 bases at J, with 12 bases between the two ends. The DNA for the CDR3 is TGTGCCAGCAGTTTAAACAGGCGGCACGGCTACACCTTC. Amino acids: CASSLNRRHGYTF.

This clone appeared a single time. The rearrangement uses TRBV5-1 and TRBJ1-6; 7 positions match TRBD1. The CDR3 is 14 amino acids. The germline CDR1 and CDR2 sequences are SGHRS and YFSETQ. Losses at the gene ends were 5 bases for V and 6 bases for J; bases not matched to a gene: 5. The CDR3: CASRHDRANSPLHF. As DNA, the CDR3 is TGCGCCAGCAGACACGACAGGGCTAATTCACCCCTCCACTTT.

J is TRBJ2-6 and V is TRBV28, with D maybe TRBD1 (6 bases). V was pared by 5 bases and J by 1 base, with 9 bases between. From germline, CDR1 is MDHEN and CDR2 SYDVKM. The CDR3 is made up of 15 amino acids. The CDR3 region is CASSITGSGANVLTF. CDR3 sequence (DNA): TGTGCCAGCAGTATCACAGGGTCTGGGGCCAACGTCCTGACTTTC.

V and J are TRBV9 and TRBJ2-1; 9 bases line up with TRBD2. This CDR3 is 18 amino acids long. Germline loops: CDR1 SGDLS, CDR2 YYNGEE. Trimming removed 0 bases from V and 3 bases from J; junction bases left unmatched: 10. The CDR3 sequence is CASSVDGRLAEVYNEQFF. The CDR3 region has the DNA TGTGCCAGCAGCGTAGACGGGCGACTAGCGGAGGTCTACAATGAGCAGTTCTTC.

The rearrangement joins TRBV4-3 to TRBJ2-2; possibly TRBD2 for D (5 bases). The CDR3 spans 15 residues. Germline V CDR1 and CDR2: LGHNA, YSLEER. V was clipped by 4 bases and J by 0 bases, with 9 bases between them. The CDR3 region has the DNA TGCGCCAGCAGCCTCGGGATACCGAACACCGGGGAGCTGTTTTTT. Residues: CASSLGIPNTGELFF.

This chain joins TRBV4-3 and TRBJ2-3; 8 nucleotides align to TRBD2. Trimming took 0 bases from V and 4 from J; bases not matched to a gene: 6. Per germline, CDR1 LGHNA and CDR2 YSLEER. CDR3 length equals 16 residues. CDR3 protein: CASSQEAGVSPDTQYF. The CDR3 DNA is TGCGCCAGCAGCCAAGAAGCGGGAGTTTCCCCAGATACGCAGTATTTT.

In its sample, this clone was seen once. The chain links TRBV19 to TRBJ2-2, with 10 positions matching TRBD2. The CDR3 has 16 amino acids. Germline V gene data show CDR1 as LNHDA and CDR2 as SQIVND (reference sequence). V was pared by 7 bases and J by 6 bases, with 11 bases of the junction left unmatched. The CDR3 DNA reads TGTGCCAGTACCCAATGGGCTAGCGGGAGTCCCGGGGAGCTGTTTTTT. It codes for CASTQWASGSPGELFF.

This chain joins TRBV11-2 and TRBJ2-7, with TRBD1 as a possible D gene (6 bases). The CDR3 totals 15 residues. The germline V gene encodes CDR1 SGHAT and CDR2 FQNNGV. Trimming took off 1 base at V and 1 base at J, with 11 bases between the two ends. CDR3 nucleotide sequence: TGTGCCAGCAGCTTAGGACAGGTACCGTCCTACGAGCAGTACTTC. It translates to CASSLGQVPSYEQYF.